This entry lists 28 T cell receptor beta chains sequenced from one sample in a study of cytomegalovirus exposure and HLA in healthy donors. Amplification used 60 Vbeta primers and 13 Jbeta primers. Libraries were prepared by immunoSEQ multiplex PCR; TCRdb keeps only in-frame clonotypes and omits some of them. Here the sample spans 120,000 to 150,000 clones, roughly 62% being singletons. The sequenced sample was PBMCs. Receptors were obtained from a male donor in good health and CMV-seronegative.

The chain uses TRBV6-5 and TRBJ2-3; D ambiguous. Germline V CDR1 and CDR2: MNHEY, SVGAGI. Deletions cut 0 bases from V and 5 bases from J, with 6 bases between. This CDR3 contains 13 residues. For the CDR3, the DNA is TGTGCCAGCAGTTACTCGCGGAAAGATACGCAGTATTTT. Its protein is CASSYSRKDTQYF.

This clone was seen a few times. The CDR3 region is CASSAGRASTDTQYF. The CDR3 DNA reads as TGTGCCAGCAGTGCTGGCAGGGCAAGCACAGATACGCAGTATTTT. This chain connects TRBV6-1 to TRBJ2-3; D is possibly TRBD1 (5 bases). Germline lookup yields CDR1 MNHNS and CDR2 SASEGT. CDR3 length: 15 amino acids. With 4 bases removed from V and 0 bases from J, the gap between germline ends came to 11 bases.

The V call is TRBV7-2, the J call TRBJ1-1, with D hard to call. CDR1 is SGHTA and CDR2 is FQGNSA in the germline V gene. CDR3 length: 15 amino acids. Trimming removed 1 base at V and 3 bases at J, with 12 bases between. CDR3 coding DNA: TGTGCCAGCAGCTTAGAACAGACCTTTCACACTGAAGCTTTCTTT. Translating gives CASSLEQTFHTEAFF.

CDR3 DNA: TGTGCCAGCAGCTCCCGGGTGGCAGGGGGTAATTCACCCCTCCACTTT. Amino acids: CASSSRVAGGNSPLHF. The gene calls are TRBV13 and TRBJ1-6; 7 nucleotides line up with TRBD1. The V gene end was trimmed by 4 bases and the J gene end by 6 bases; junction bases not matched to a gene: 9. Per germline, CDR1 PRHDT and CDR2 FYEKMQ (reference sequence). This CDR3 contains 16 residues. The entire variable domain, with the rest obtained from reference TRBV13 and TRBJ1-6, is as follows: AAGVIQSPRHLIKEKRETATLKCYPIPRHDTVYWYQQGPGQDPQFLISFYEKMQSDKGSIPDRFSAQQFSDYHSELNMSSLELGDSALYFCASSSRVAGGNSPLHFGNGTRLTVT.

V is TRBV6-6 and J is TRBJ1-5; perhaps TRBD1 as D (5 bases). The CDR3 is made up of 16 amino acids. CDR1 MNHNY and CDR2 SVGAGI come from the germline V gene (reference sequence). V gave up 2 bases and J gave up 7 bases, with 18 bases separating them. CDR3 in amino acids: CASSYAGTPVSQPQHF. CDR3 nucleotide sequence: TGTGCCAGCAGTTACGCCGGGACTCCTGTATCCCAGCCCCAGCATTTT.

A few counts support this clone. The chain uses TRBV2 and TRBJ2-7; D is uncertain. The V end was cut by 7 bases, the J end by 4 bases, with 32 bases between. Germline V lookup: CDR1 SNHLY, CDR2 FYNNEI. The CDR3 contains 19 residues. The CDR3 DNA reads as TGTGCCAGCACCGAAGAGCCTTCAGTGAAGAGGATTGTCGTGTACGAGCAGTACTTC. Translated: CASTEEPSVKRIVVYEQYF.

This clone has only a few counts. V usage is TRBV5-1 and J usage is TRBJ2-3; D remains unclear. The CDR3 is 12 amino acids. V lost 7 bases and J lost 4, with 10 bases in between. Germline loops: CDR1 SGHRS, CDR2 YFSETQ. The CDR3 protein is CASSSQADTQYF. CDR3 nucleotides: TGCGCCAGCTCGTCGCAGGCAGATACGCAGTATTTT.

This chain links TRBV9 with TRBJ2-1, with 8 positions matching TRBD1. Trimming removed 2 bases from V and 4 bases from J; junction bases left unmatched: 11. The CDR3 totals 17 residues. Per germline, CDR1 SGDLS and CDR2 YYNGEE. The CDR3 loop reads CASSVWTGSDGYNEQFF. The CDR3 bases are TGTGCCAGCAGCGTCTGGACAGGGAGTGATGGGTACAATGAGCAGTTCTTC.

V usage is TRBV28 and J usage is TRBJ2-7; the match to TRBD2 covers 7 bases. The CDR3 runs to 16 residues. V lost 3 bases to trimming and J lost 5 bases; unmatched junction nucleotides: 13. Looked up from germline, CDR1 is MDHEN and CDR2 is SYDVKM. CDR3 residues: CASSLEPLWAGDEQYF. CDR3 nucleotides: TGTGCCAGCAGTTTGGAACCCCTGTGGGCGGGGGACGAGCAGTACTTC.

This chain uses TRBV5-1 with TRBJ1-4, with 7 nucleotides matching TRBD1. The germline gives CDR1 SGHRS, CDR2 YFSETQ. This CDR3 is 15 amino acids long. Unmatched junction bases numbered 5, after V lost 5 bases and J lost 1 base. CDR3 coding DNA: TGCGCCAGCAGTCTGCAGGGGGGAACTAATGAAAAACTGTTTTTT. Protein product: CASSLQGGTNEKLFF.

V usage is TRBV18 and J usage is TRBJ2-6; a possible D gene is TRBD2 (5 bases). The germline CDR1 and CDR2 sequences are KGHSH and LQKENI. Trimming cost V 3 bases and J 0 bases, with 18 bases left between them. This CDR3 contains 19 residues. CDR3 in DNA: TGTGCCAGCTCACCGCTGAGCGGCATTAACTACTCTGGGGCCAACGTCCTGACTTTC. As protein: CASSPLSGINYSGANVLTF. The whole variable domain, remainder taken from reference TRBV18 and TRBJ2-6, is NAGVMQNPRHLVRRRGQEARLRCSPMKGHSHVYWYRQLPEEGLKFMVYLQKENIIDESGMPKERFSAEFPKEGPSILRIQQVVRGDSAAYFCASSPLSGINYSGANVLTFGAGSRLTVL.

The genes are TRBV6-5 and TRBJ2-7; tentatively, D is TRBD1 (6 bases). Trimming removed 6 bases at V and 4 bases at J, with 16 bases between. CDR1 is MNHEY and CDR2 is SVGAGI in the germline V gene. The CDR3 contains 14 residues. The CDR3 DNA follows: TGTGCCAGCAGGTCCACAGGGACCGGTTACGAGCAGTACTTC. Amino acids: CASRSTGTGYEQYF.

The chain combines TRBV5-6 with TRBJ2-5; D gene ambiguous. Trimming shortened V by 0 bases and J by 13 bases, and 13 bases separated the two germline ends. The germline V gene encodes CDR1 SGHDT and CDR2 YYEEEE. The CDR3 totals 12 residues. DNA for the CDR3: TGTGCCAGCAGCTTGGCCCGACTTCCCCCGTACTTC. Its translation is CASSLARLPPYF.

The V and J genes are TRBV7-9 and TRBJ1-3, with 11 nucleotides matching TRBD1. The ends lost 6 bases at V and 8 bases at J; junction bases unmatched: 6. Germline CDR1 is SEHNR and CDR2 is FQNEAQ (reference sequence). This CDR3 is 14 amino acids long. CDR3 sequence: CASSTGQGADTIYF. The CDR3 coding sequence is TGTGCCAGCAGTACCGGACAGGGGGCAGACACCATATATTTT.

This clone was seen once. The V call is TRBV5-6, the J call TRBJ1-2; no clear D gene. The V gene's germline CDR1 is SGHDT and CDR2 YYEEEE. The germline V and J ends were trimmed by 5 bases and 3 bases, with 20 bases remaining between them. This CDR3 spans 16 amino acids. DNA of the CDR3: TGTGCCAGCAGTCTGGAGGAGAGGGATCGGTACTATGGCTACACCTTC. Protein product: CASSLEERDRYYGYTF.

V gene TRBV6-6 combines with J gene TRBJ2-2; the D is unclear. This CDR3 is built from 14 residues. From germline, CDR1 is MNHNY and CDR2 SVGAGI (reference sequence). The V end was cut by 2 bases, the J end by 6 bases, with 10 bases between. CDR3 protein: CASSYGTVAGELFF. CDR3 coding DNA: TGTGCCAGCAGTTACGGTACGGTCGCCGGGGAGCTGTTTTTT.

This clone occurred once. The chain employs TRBV5-8 and TRBJ1-5; D is unresolved. The germline gives CDR1 SGHTS, CDR2 YDEGEE. Deletions cut 5 bases from V and 7 bases from J, with 7 bases between. This CDR3 has 11 residues. This chain's CDR3 is CASRANQPQHF. The CDR3 coding sequence is TGTGCCAGCAGAGCTAACCAGCCCCAGCATTTT. Full variable domain (missing parts from reference TRBV5-8 and TRBJ1-5): EAGVTQSPTHLIKTRGQQATLRCSPISGHTSVYWYQQALGLGLQFLLWYDEGEERNRGNFPPRFSGRQFPNYSSELNVNALELEDSALYLCASRANQPQHFGDGTRLSIL.

The gene calls are TRBV6-5 and TRBJ2-7; the match to TRBD2 covers 10 bases. Germline V lookup: CDR1 MNHEY, CDR2 SVGAGI. The CDR3 spans 15 residues. V lost 6 bases and J lost 2; bases outside the gene matches: 7. CDR3 protein: CASSRGTSATYEQYF. DNA for the CDR3: TGTGCCAGCAGCAGGGGGACTAGCGCTACCTACGAGCAGTACTTC.

The chain combines TRBV2 with TRBJ1-2, with 10 nucleotides matching TRBD1. CDR1 is SNHLY, CDR2 FYNNEI, per germline. With 6 bases clipped from V and 3 bases from J, the junction kept 4 bases outside the gene matches. The CDR3 totals 14 residues. This CDR3 is CASRRTGGDYGYTF. CDR3 coding DNA: TGTGCCAGCAGGAGGACAGGGGGGGACTATGGCTACACCTTC.

The rearrangement joins TRBV9 to TRBJ2-7, with 7 bases lining up with TRBD1. The junction had 6 bases not matched to a gene; V was cut back by 0 bases and J by 3 bases. The CDR3 consists of 15 residues. Germline-derived CDR1 and CDR2 are SGDLS and YYNGEE. The CDR3 sequence: CASSVDQGVHYEQYF. The CDR3 bases are TGTGCCAGCAGCGTAGATCAGGGGGTTCACTACGAGCAGTACTTC.

The V gene is TRBV29-1, the J gene TRBJ1-4; 8 bases agree with TRBD1. CDR3 length: 14 amino acids. Unmatched junction bases numbered 5, after V lost 7 bases and J lost 1 base. Germline V gives CDR1 SQVTM, CDR2 ANQGSEA. The CDR3, as DNA: TGCAGCGGGCGTACAGGGGGAACTAATGAAAAACTGTTTTTT. Protein sequence: CSGRTGGTNEKLFF.

The sample holds a few counts of this clone. One junction end disagrees with the germline gene, perhaps due to a read error. The chain couples TRBV7-2 to TRBJ2-3, with D maybe TRBD2 (7 bases). Germline lookup yields CDR1 SGHTA and CDR2 FQGNSA. The CDR3 covers 16 residues. This chain's CDR3 is CASSSPGGGAYDTRYF. In DNA form, the CDR3 reads TGTGCCAGCAGCTCTCCAGGAGGGGGGGCTTACGATACGCGGTATTTT.

The chain employs TRBV7-6 and TRBJ2-2, with TRBD2 as a possible D gene (7 bases). Per germline, CDR1 SGHVS and CDR2 FNYEAQ. The CDR3 is 15 amino acids. The V gene lost 7 bases and the J gene lost 3 bases, with 15 bases spanning the gap. The CDR3 DNA follows: TGTGCCAGCACCCTAGGGGGGGGGTACACCGGGGAGCTGTTTTTT. Translating gives CASTLGGGYTGELFF.

This clone has only a few counts. This chain uses TRBV7-9 with TRBJ1-1, with a weak D call TRBD1 (5 bases). Germline lookup yields CDR1 SEHNR and CDR2 FQNEAQ (reference sequence). V was cut by 7 bases and J by 3 bases, with 12 bases left in between. The CDR3 length is 13 residues. The CDR3: CASTRGGDTEAFF. CDR3 nucleotide sequence: TGTGCCAGCACTCGCGGGGGGGACACTGAAGCTTTCTTT. Full variable domain (outside the CDR3, taken from reference TRBV7-9 and TRBJ1-1): DTGVSQNPRHKITKRGQNVTFRCDPISEHNRLYWYRQTLGQGPEFLTYFQNEAQLEKSRLLSDRFSAERPKGSFSTLEIQRTEQGDSAMYLCASTRGGDTEAFFGQGTRLTVV.

The chain uses TRBV19 and TRBJ2-1; D uncertain. There are 16 residues in the CDR3. The germline CDR1 and CDR2 sequences are LNHDA and SQIVND (reference sequence). Trimming took 7 bases from V and 0 from J, leaving 16 bases between them. CDR3 sequence reads: CASTRIAQSSYNEQFF. The CDR3 coding sequence is TGTGCCAGTACCCGTATCGCGCAAAGCTCCTACAATGAGCAGTTCTTC.

This chain joins TRBV19 and TRBJ2-7, with 7 bases that match TRBD2. This CDR3 is 14 amino acids long. Germline V gives CDR1 LNHDA, CDR2 SQIVND (reference sequence). The V gene end was trimmed by 6 bases and the J gene end by 2 bases; junction bases not matched to a gene: 7. The CDR3 nucleotides are TGTGCCAGTAGACCTAGCGCGGGAGCCTACGAGCAGTACTTC. Amino acid sequence: CASRPSAGAYEQYF.

The genes are TRBV6-1 and TRBJ1-3, with TRBD1 matching 7 bases. The junction had 11 bases not matched to a gene; V was cut back by 4 bases and J by 8 bases. Germline values: CDR1 MNHNS, CDR2 SASEGT. The CDR3 runs to 15 residues. The chain's CDR3 is CASSAMTGIGHTIYF. The CDR3 DNA sequence: TGTGCCAGCAGTGCAATGACAGGGATCGGACACACCATATATTTT.

This clone was detected only once. V is TRBV6-5 and J is TRBJ1-6; D is undetermined. In germline, CDR1 is MNHEY, CDR2 SVGAGI. The CDR3 totals 12 residues. Trimming cost V 8 bases and J 6 bases, with 8 bases left between them. This chain's CDR3 is CASSSLNSPLHF. DNA for the CDR3: TGTGCCAGCTCCTCCCTTAATTCACCCCTCCACTTT.